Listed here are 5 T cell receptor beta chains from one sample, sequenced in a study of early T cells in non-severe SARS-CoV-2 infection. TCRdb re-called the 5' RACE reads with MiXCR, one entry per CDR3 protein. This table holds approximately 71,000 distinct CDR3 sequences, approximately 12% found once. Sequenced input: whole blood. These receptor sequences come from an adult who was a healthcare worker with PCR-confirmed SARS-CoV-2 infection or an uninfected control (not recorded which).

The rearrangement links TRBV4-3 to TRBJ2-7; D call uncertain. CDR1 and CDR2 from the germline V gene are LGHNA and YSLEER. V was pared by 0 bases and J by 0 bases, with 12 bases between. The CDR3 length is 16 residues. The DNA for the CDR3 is TGCGCCAGCAGCCAAGATCCCAGGCCCAGCTCCTACGAGCAGTACTTC. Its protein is CASSQDPRPSSYEQYF.

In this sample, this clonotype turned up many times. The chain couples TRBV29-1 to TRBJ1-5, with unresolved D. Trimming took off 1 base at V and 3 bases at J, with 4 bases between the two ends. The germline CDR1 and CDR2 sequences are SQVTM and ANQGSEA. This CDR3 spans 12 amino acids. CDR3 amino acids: CSVEGDNQPQHF. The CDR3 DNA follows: TGCAGCGTTGAAGGAGACAATCAGCCCCAGCATTTT.

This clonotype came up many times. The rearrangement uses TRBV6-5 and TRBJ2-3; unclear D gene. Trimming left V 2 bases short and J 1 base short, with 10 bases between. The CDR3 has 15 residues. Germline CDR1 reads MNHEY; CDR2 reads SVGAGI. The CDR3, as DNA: TGTGCCAGCAGTTACCGAAGGGTTCGCACAGATACGCAGTATTTT. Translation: CASSYRRVRTDTQYF.

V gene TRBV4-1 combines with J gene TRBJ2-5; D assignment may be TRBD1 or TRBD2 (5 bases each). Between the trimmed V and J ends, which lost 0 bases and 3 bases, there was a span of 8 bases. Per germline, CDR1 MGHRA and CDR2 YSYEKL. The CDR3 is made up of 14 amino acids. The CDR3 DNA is TGCGCCAGCAGCCAAGAAGGGACCGAAGAGACCCAGTACTTC. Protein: CASSQEGTEETQYF.

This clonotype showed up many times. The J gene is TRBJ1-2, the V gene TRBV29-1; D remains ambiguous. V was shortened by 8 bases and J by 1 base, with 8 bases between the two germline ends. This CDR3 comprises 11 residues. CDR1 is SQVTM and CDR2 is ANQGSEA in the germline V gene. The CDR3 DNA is TGCAGCTTCTTGGTTAACTATGGCTACACCTTC. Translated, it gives CSFLVNYGYTF.